This T cell receptor beta chain was retrieved from a study of blood T cell repertoires in COVID-19. Repertoires were generated with immunoSEQ multiplex PCR, while TCRdb's copy carries only in-frame clones and drops some. The data show 150,000 to 200,000 clones, with around 80% seen just once and about a fifth held by the top ten. The CDR3 loop spans 12 amino acids. Germline CDR1 reads SGDLS; CDR2 reads YYNGEE. The germline V and J ends were trimmed by 7 bases and 2 bases, with 8 bases remaining between them. The sequence was obtained from a woman aged 80 or older with acute or convalescent COVID-19. Sequencing was performed on peripheral blood. This chain links TRBV9 with TRBJ2-3; no definite D call. CDR3 region: CASGSDTDTQYF. CDR3 DNA sequence: TGTGCCAGCGGAAGCGACACAGATACGCAGTATTTT. Complete variable domain (other parts from reference TRBV9 and TRBJ2-3): DSGVTQTPKHLITATGQRVTLRCSPRSGDLSVYWYQQSLDQGLQFLIQYYNGEERAKGNILERFSAQQFPDLHSELNLSSLELGDSALYFCASGSDTDTQYFGPGTRLTVL.